The entry that follows covers one T cell receptor (beta chain) sequence. Its cognate antigen has yet to be identified. Base-call qualities are not available, and no considerably larger clone is one nucleotide away. The trial excluded patients who had a history of autoimmune disease or were on systemic immunosuppression. In every dose cohort, peripheral blood was drawn for TCR sequencing at baseline, cycle 4 day 1, and cycle 7 day 1. The samples were taken from a phase I, first-in-human, multicenter, open-label dose-escalation trial of ivuxolimab. Adults with locally advanced or metastatic head and neck squamous cell, hepatocellular, melanoma or renal cell carcinoma were enrolled in the trial. Before TCR sequencing, CD4+ and CD8+ T cells were separately sorted from peripheral blood. There are 18 amino acids in the CDR3, from cysteine to phenylalanine inclusive. Only the CDR3 DNA is retained, 54 bases long and in frame from the first base. V drops 0 bases and J drops 0 bases, leaving 12 bases in between. CDR1 and CDR2 (LGHNA, YSLEER) derive from the germline V gene.

The data stem from a study of OX40 agonist ivuxolimab in advanced cancers. About the study as a whole: Ivuxolimab, which targeted the costimulatory receptor OX40 (CD134), was an agonistic, fully human IgG2 monoclonal antibody. Intravenous ivuxolimab was administered to patients every 2 weeks at six dose levels: 0.01, 0.1, 0.3, 1.5, 3 and 10 mg/kg. Among the 50 to 55 dose-escalation patients, 19 had hepatocellular carcinoma, approximately 15 melanoma, 9 renal cell carcinoma and 9 head and neck cancer. The dose-escalation cohort was almost 85% male with a mean age of about 60 years, ranging from roughly 20 to 85. Patients were allowed to have had prior anti-PD-1, anti-PD-L1 or anti-CTLA-4 therapy, and 40% of the dose-escalation patients had previously received checkpoint inhibitors. Partial responses occurred in three dose-escalation patients, of whom one had hepatocellular carcinoma and two had cutaneous melanoma. Peripheral TCRbeta sequencing aimed to test whether ivuxolimab altered TCR sequence diversity and caused clonal T-cell expansion. The paper covers the monotherapy dose-escalation part of the phase I ivuxolimab trial, which included N = 52 patients.

Paper-wide results and their limitations: After ivuxolimab, more expanded clones were found on average in CD8+ T cells than in CD4+ T cells. In the 0.1-3.0 mg/kg groups, partial responders had among the lowest normalized peripheral clonal expansion, particularly in CD8+ T cells. Antigen specificity was not determined for the clonally expanded peripheral T cells. At doses of 0.1 to 3.0 mg/kg, clonal expansion of both CD4+ and CD8+ T cells in blood was seen between baseline and week 6. Low levels of normalized T-cell clonal expansion were also seen in some nonresponding patients.

For sequencing of the TCRbeta CDR3 region, genomic DNA was extracted from the sorted cells. The immunoSEQ Assay was used for sequencing of TCRbeta CDR3 regions. Not all clones reach the TCRdb copy of this immuneACCESS table, which keeps in-frame sequences only. Checked studies attribute under half of the gap to unresolved V genes and leave the rest unexplained. The sample yields approximately 45,000 clones; about 94% were counted once. Of the sample, 8% to 13% is held by the ten largest clones. The specimen was CD4+ or CD8+ T cells sorted from blood, collected in a trial of the OX40 agonist ivuxolimab. The chain links TRBV4-3 with TRBJ2-6; the D element might be TRBD1 or TRBD2, as each aligns at 5 bases. This TCR derives from an adult with an advanced solid tumor such as melanoma, head and neck, liver or kidney cancer. The DNA is TGCGCCAGCAGCCAAGAGTGGGACGGACTCTCTGGGGCCAACGTCCTGACTTTC. This gives the protein CASSQEWDGLSGANVLTF.